This is a list of T cell receptor beta chains from one sample in a study of spatial heterogeneity in lung cancer. Each CDR3 protein is one row after TCRdb ran MiXCR on the 5' RACE reads. The sample lists 85,000 to 100,000 distinct CDR3 sequences, 9.5% to 15% occurring once. The material sequenced was PBMCs, taken at surgery. The receptors derive from a male donor with early-stage non-small cell lung cancer. CDR3s include the opening cysteine and the closing phenylalanine or tryptophan. The D gene is left open where the match is weak. A row's size may be missing; if present it is once, few, many or a size class.

D gene	clone size	J gene	V gene	CDR3 protein	CDR3 DNA
.	few	TRBJ1-1	TRBV29-1	CSVERFEAFF	TGCAGCGTGGAGCGGTTTGAAGCTTTCTTT
TRBD2	.	TRBJ2-1	TRBV7-2	CASSLALAVGNEQFF	TGTGCCAGCAGCTTAGCGCTAGCGGTCGGGAATGAGCAGTTCTTC
TRBD1	.	TRBJ1-6	TRBV11-2	CASKSGTGGDSPLHF	TGTGCCAGCAAGTCGGGGACAGGGGGCGATTCACCCCTCCACTTT
.	few	TRBJ1-6	TRBV7-2	CASSLGQHNSPLHF	TGTGCCAGCAGCTTAGGGCAGCATAATTCACCCCTCCACTTT
.	few	TRBJ1-5	TRBV6-5	CASSYGRSNQPQHF	TGTGCCAGCAGTTACGGTAGGAGCAATCAGCCCCAGCATTTT
.	few	TRBJ2-3	TRBV7-3	CASSLSSGRDTQYF	TGTGCCAGCAGCTTATCGAGCGGGCGGGATACGCAGTATTTT
.	many	TRBJ1-2	TRBV12-3/TRBV12-4	CASRTGHGGYTF	TGTGCCAGCAGAACAGGGCATGGCGGCTACACCTTC
.	.	TRBJ1-2	TRBV20-1	CSADSDHYGYTF	TGCAGTGCCGACTCCGACCACTATGGCTACACCTTC
TRBD2	.	TRBJ2-7	TRBV5-4	CASSLDISGGPWALEQYF	TGTGCCAGCAGCTTGGATATTAGCGGGGGGCCTTGGGCCTTGGAGCAGTACTTC
TRBD2	few	TRBJ2-1	TRBV9	CASSVDLAVYNEQFF	TGTGCCAGCAGCGTAGATCTAGCGGTCTACAATGAGCAGTTCTTC
.	.	TRBJ2-5	TRBV5-1	CASSLGLGRETQYF	TGCGCCAGCAGCTTGGGACTTGGCCGGGAGACCCAGTACTTC
.	few	TRBJ1-1	TRBV28	CASYRAVDPLEAFF	TGTGCCAGCTACAGGGCCGTGGATCCTCTTGAAGCTTTCTTT
.	.	TRBJ1-2	TRBV5-1	CASSLTALQDNYGYTF	TGCGCCAGCAGCTTGACAGCCCTACAAGATAACTATGGCTACACCTTC
.	few	TRBJ1-5	TRBV29-1	CSVGGGRDQPQHF	TGCAGCGTTGGAGGGGGGAGAGATCAGCCCCAGCATTTT
.	.	TRBJ2-2	TRBV6-2/TRBV6-3	CASSSHRSTNTGELFF	TGTGCCAGCAGTTCTCACAGGTCTACGAACACCGGGGAGCTGTTTTTT
.	many	TRBJ1-2	TRBV28	CASSPSMTGLYGYTF	TGTGCCAGCAGTCCCTCTATGACAGGTCTCTATGGCTACACCTTC
.	few	TRBJ2-2	TRBV14	CASSPELGTGELFF	TGTGCCAGCAGCCCCGAGCTTGGCACCGGGGAGCTGTTTTTT
TRBD2	few	TRBJ2-1	TRBV20-1	CSAPPRGGAHEQFF	TGCAGTGCTCCCCCCCGCGGGGGGGCCCATGAGCAGTTCTTC
.	many	TRBJ1-2	TRBV7-2	CASSFAQGLYGYTF	TGTGCCAGCAGCTTCGCTCAGGGGCTCTATGGCTACACCTTC
.	.	TRBJ1-2	TRBV7-2	CASSPSANYGCTF	TGTGCCAGCAGCCCGTCAGCTAACTATGGCTGCACCTTC
.	.	TRBJ2-2	TRBV4-3	CASSQEIGKNTGELFF	TGCGCCAGCAGCCAAGAAATAGGGAAGAACACCGGGGAGCTGTTTTTT
TRBD1	.	TRBJ2-1	TRBV4-3	CASSQEGQGASYNEQFF	TGCGCCAGCAGCCAAGAGGGACAGGGGGCCTCCTACAATGAGCAGTTCTTC
.	.	TRBJ2-2	TRBV10-3	CASKEPGWAGELFF	TGTGCCAGCAAGGAGCCGGGATGGGCCGGGGAGCTGTTTTTT
TRBD2	once	TRBJ2-3	TRBV7-9	CASTLLRGLAVTDTQYF	TGTGCCAGCACCCTTCTTCGGGGACTAGCGGTCACAGATACGCAGTATTTT
TRBD2	.	TRBJ2-6	TRBV9	CASSAGTISSLSGANVLTF	TGTGCCAGCAGCGCTGGGACTATTTCCTCCCTCTCTGGGGCCAACGTCCTGACTTTC
TRBD2	once	TRBJ2-4	TRBV12-3/TRBV12-4	CASSISGGALAKNIQYF	TGTGCCAGCAGTATCAGCGGGGGGGCTTTAGCCAAAAACATTCAGTACTTC
.	.	TRBJ2-1	TRBV2	CASSGFTSQVNEQFF	TGTGCCAGCAGTGGCTTTACTAGCCAGGTCAATGAGCAGTTCTTC
.	few	TRBJ2-6	TRBV28	CASSTFSSGANVLTF	TGTGCCAGCTCGACATTTAGCTCTGGGGCCAACGTCCTGACTTTC
.	.	TRBJ1-5	TRBV10-3	CAISDRQTNQPQHF	TGTGCCATCAGTGATCGGCAGACCAATCAGCCCCAGCATTTT
.	few	TRBJ2-2	TRBV18	CASSPGGGTGELFF	TGTGCCAGCTCACCAGGGGGCGGAACCGGGGAGCTGTTTTTT
.	.	TRBJ2-5	TRBV7-2	CASSFAERKTQYF	TGTGCCAGCAGCTTCGCAGAGCGGAAGACCCAGTACTTC
TRBD2	few	TRBJ2-1	TRBV6-5	CASRGTSGRAYNEQFF	TGTGCCAGCAGAGGAACTAGCGGGAGGGCCTACAATGAGCAGTTCTTC
TRBD1	many	TRBJ1-1	TRBV7-9	CASSLAGQQIEAFF	TGTGCCAGCAGCTTAGCGGGACAGCAAATTGAAGCTTTCTTT
.	few	TRBJ2-1	TRBV29-1	CSVVPPVYNEQFF	TGCAGCGTTGTCCCACCGGTATACAATGAGCAGTTCTTC
.	few	TRBJ2-3	TRBV24-1	CATSEPDRTDTQYF	TGTGCCACCAGTGAACCGGACAGAACAGATACGCAGTATTTT
TRBD1	few	TRBJ1-1	TRBV20-1	CSATQGATEAFF	TGCAGTGCCACTCAGGGGGCAACTGAAGCTTTCTTT
TRBD2	.	TRBJ2-7	TRBV5-1	CASTFGGTDTYEQYF	TGCGCCAGCACCTTCGGGGGGACGGACACCTACGAGCAGTACTTC
TRBD1	few	TRBJ2-1	TRBV6-6	CASSYSSGQPYNEQFF	TGTGCCAGCAGTTACTCGTCGGGACAGCCCTACAATGAGCAGTTCTTC
.	many	TRBJ2-1	TRBV20-1	CSAREPTSITEQFF	TGCAGTGCTAGAGAGCCGACTAGTATTACTGAGCAGTTCTTC
.	few	TRBJ2-7	TRBV10-3	CAISEFLGSTYEQYF	TGTGCCATCAGTGAGTTTCTGGGCAGTACCTACGAGCAGTACTTC
.	few	TRBJ2-2	TRBV6-5	CASRPRNTGELFF	TGTGCCAGCAGGCCGCGGAACACCGGGGAGCTGTTTTTT
.	once	TRBJ2-6	TRBV30	CAWRNSGANVLTF	TGTGCCTGGAGAAACTCTGGGGCCAACGTCCTGACTTTC
.	.	TRBJ2-3	TRBV9	CASSQGGQPTQYF	TGTGCCAGCAGCCAGGGTGGACAACCTACGCAGTATTTT
.	once	TRBJ2-1	TRBV20-1	CSASLPSRTDNEQFF	TGCAGTGCTAGTCTTCCTAGCCGAACGGACAATGAGCAGTTCTTC